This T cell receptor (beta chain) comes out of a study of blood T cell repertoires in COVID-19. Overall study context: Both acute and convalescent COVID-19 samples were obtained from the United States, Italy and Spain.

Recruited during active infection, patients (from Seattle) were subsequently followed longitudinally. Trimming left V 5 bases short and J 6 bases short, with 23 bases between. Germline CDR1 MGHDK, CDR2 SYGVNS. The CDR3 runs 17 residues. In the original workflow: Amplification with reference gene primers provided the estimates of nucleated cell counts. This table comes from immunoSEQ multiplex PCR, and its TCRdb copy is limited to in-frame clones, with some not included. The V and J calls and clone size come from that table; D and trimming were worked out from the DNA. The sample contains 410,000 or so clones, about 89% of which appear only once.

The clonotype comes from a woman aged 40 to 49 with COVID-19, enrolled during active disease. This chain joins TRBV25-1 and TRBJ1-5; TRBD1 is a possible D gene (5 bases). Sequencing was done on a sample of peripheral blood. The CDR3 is CASSPSTAGQVSQPQHF. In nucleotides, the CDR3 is TGTGCCAGCAGTCCCTCGACAGCTGGACAAGTTAGTCAGCCCCAGCATTTT.